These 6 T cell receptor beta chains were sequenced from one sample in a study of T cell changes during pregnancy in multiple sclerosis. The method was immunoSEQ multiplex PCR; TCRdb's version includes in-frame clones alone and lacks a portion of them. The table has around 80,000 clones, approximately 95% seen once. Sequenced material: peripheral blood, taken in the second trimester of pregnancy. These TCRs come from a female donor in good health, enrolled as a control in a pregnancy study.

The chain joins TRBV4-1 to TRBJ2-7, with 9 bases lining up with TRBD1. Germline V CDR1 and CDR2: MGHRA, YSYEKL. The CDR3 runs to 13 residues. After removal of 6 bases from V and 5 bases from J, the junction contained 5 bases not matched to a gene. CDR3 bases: TGCGCCAGCAGGAGGACAGGGGACAACGAGCAGTACTTC. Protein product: CASRRTGDNEQYF.

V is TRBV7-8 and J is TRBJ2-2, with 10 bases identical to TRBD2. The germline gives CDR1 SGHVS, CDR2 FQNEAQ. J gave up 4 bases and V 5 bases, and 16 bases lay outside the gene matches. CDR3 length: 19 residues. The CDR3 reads CASSGGGSGRTPGTGELFF. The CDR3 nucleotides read TGTGCCAGCAGCGGAGGGGGTAGCGGGAGGACCCCGGGCACCGGGGAGCTGTTTTTT.

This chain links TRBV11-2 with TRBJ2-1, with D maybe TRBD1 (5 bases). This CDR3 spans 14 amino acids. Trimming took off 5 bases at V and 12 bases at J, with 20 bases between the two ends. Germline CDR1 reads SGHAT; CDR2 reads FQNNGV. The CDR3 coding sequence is TGTGCCAGCAGCAACTCTTGGGCAGGGCGCCCGCAGTTCTTC. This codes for CASSNSWAGRPQFF.

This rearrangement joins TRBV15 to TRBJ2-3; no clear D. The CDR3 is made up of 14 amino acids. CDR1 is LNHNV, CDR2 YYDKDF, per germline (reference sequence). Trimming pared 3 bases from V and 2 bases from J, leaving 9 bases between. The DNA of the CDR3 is TGTGCCACCAGCAGGGCACAATTCACAGATACGCAGTATTTT. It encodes CATSRAQFTDTQYF. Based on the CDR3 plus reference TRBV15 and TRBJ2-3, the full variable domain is DAMVIQNPRYQVTQFGKPVTLSCSQTLNHNVMYWYQQKSSQAPKLLFHYYDKDFNNEADTPDNFQSRRPNTSFCFLDIRSPGLGDTAMYLCATSRAQFTDTQYFGPGTRLTVL.

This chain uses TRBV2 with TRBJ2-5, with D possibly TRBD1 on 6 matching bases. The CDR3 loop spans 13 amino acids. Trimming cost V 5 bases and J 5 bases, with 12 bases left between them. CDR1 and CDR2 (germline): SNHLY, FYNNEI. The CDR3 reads CASSLRQVETQYF. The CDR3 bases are TGTGCCAGCAGTTTAAGACAGGTGGAGACCCAGTACTTC. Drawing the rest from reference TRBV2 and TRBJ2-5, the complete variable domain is EPEVTQTPSHQVTQMGQEVILRCVPISNHLYFYWYRQILGQKVEFLVSFYNNEISEKSEIFDDQFSVERPDGSNFTLKIRSTKLEDSAMYFCASSLRQVETQYFGPGTRLLVL.

CDR3 DNA: TGTGCCAGCTCACCGGGACAGGGGTACTACGAGCAGTACTTC. Translation: CASSPGQGYYEQYF. V is TRBV18 and J is TRBJ2-7; 10 bases are shared with TRBD1. The length of the CDR3 is 14 residues. Looked up from germline, CDR1 is KGHSH and CDR2 is LQKENI. The ends lost 3 bases at V and 3 bases at J; junction bases unmatched: 2.